This T cell receptor (beta chain) originates from a study of shared clonotypes between healthy human individuals. Findings of the study overall: Shared clonotypes: approximately 4.5% naive CD4, roughly 4% naive CD8, 2.3% memory CD4, under 0.5% memory CD8.

Details on this clone: Its target is unknown.

This table comes from immunoSEQ multiplex PCR, and its TCRdb copy is limited to in-frame clones, with some not included. The sample has more than 2,000,000 clones, approximately 93% seen once. CDR1 is SQVTM, CDR2 ANQGSEA, per germline. The V segment lost 4 bases and the J segment 6 bases; nucleotides outside the gene matches: 2. The CDR3 totals 15 residues. The clonotype was recovered from a man younger than 35 in good health. Some clones in this sample may be carry-over from other donors' samples. The rearrangement joins TRBV29-1 to TRBJ2-2; TRBD2 matches 16 bases. The source material was naive CD4+ T cells from PBMCs. Subset denoted: CD45RA+ positively selected. CDR3 sequence: CSVAGTSGRAGELFF. The CDR3 bases are TGCAGCGTTGCGGGGACTAGCGGGAGGGCCGGGGAGCTGTTTTTT.